One sample yielded the 27 T cell receptor beta chains listed below, sequenced in a study of cytomegalovirus exposure and HLA in healthy donors. Researchers ran the PCR with 60 Vbeta and 13 Jbeta primers. Some clones are missing from TCRdb's copy, which holds only in-frame ones; the method was immunoSEQ multiplex PCR. Of 70,000 to 90,000 clones listed, roughly 77% are singletons. Sequences were obtained from PBMCs. The receptors come from a man aged 35 to 55 in good health and CMV-seronegative.

The J gene is TRBJ2-5, the V gene TRBV21-1; TRBD2 was called by the table and not checked on the DNA. TRBV21-1 is given as a pseudogene. This CDR3 contains 14 residues. The CDR3 nucleotides are TGTGCCAGCAGCTCCCTCTCCGGGGAAGAGACCCAGTACTTC. Amino acids: CASSSLSGEETQYF.

This clone was seen once. The chain is built from TRBV15 and TRBJ2-7, with 8 bases identical to TRBD1. The germline V gene encodes CDR1 LNHNV and CDR2 YYDKDF (reference sequence). V lost 5 bases and J lost 6; bases outside the gene matches: 9. CDR3 length: 14 residues. CDR3 bases: TGTGCCACCAGCGCCCGGGACAGGCTGGTCGAGCAGTACTTC. Protein product: CATSARDRLVEQYF. The whole variable domain, remainder taken from reference TRBV15 and TRBJ2-7, is DAMVIQNPRYQVTQFGKPVTLSCSQTLNHNVMYWYQQKSSQAPKLLFHYYDKDFNNEADTPDNFQSRRPNTSFCFLDIRSPGLGDTAMYLCATSARDRLVEQYFGPGTRLTVT.

The gene calls are TRBV7-8 and TRBJ1-3; no clear D gene. The germline V gene encodes CDR1 SGHVS and CDR2 FQNEAQ. V was cut by 1 base and J by 2 bases, with 12 bases left in between. CDR3 length: 16 amino acids. The CDR3, as DNA: TGTGCCAGCAGCTTAGTTGTTGGGCAGACTGGAAACACCATATATTTT. Its translation: CASSLVVGQTGNTIYF.

The CDR3 nucleotides read TGTGCCATCAGTGGGGTTGCAGGGGGCTCCTATAATTCACCCCTCCACTTT. Its translation: CAISGVAGGSYNSPLHF. The V gene is TRBV10-3, the J gene TRBJ1-6; the match to TRBD1 covers 7 bases. After removal of 4 bases from V and 0 bases from J, the junction contained 6 bases not matched to a gene. CDR1 is ENHRY and CDR2 is SYGVKD in the germline V gene. The CDR3 is 17 amino acids.

There are a few counts of this clone. The V and J genes are TRBV28 and TRBJ1-1; a weak D match, TRBD1 (6 bases). The CDR3 has 16 amino acids. V was trimmed by 6 bases and J by 0 bases, leaving 17 bases between them. Germline CDR1 and CDR2: MDHEN and SYDVKM. The CDR3 reads CASSSGAGALNTEAFF. The CDR3 coding sequence is TGTGCCAGCAGCTCCGGGGCAGGGGCTCTGAACACTGAAGCTTTCTTT.

CDR3 sequence (DNA): TGCGCCAGCAGCTTGTACTTTAGCGGGGGGCGACACAATGAGCAGTTCTTC. Protein product: CASSLYFSGGRHNEQFF. The rearrangement links TRBV5-1 to TRBJ2-1; TRBD2 agrees at 10 bases. With V trimmed by 1 base and J by 5 bases, 9 bases remained unmatched. The CDR3 runs 17 residues. Germline CDR1 and CDR2: SGHRS and YFSETQ. Full variable domain (remainder filled in from reference TRBV5-1 and TRBJ2-1): KAGVTQTPRYLIKTRGQQVTLSCSPISGHRSVSWYQQTPGQGLQFLFEYFSETQRNKGNFPGRFSGRQFSNSRSEMNVSTLELGDSALYLCASSLYFSGGRHNEQFFGPGTRLTVL.

DNA of the CDR3: TGTGCCAGCAGTAAGGGACTAGCGGGATGGGAGACCCAGTACTTC. This encodes CASSKGLAGWETQYF. The chain carries TRBV27 and TRBJ2-5, with 13 bases identical to TRBD2. This CDR3 has 15 residues. The ends lost 5 bases at V and 5 bases at J; junction bases unmatched: 5. CDR1 and CDR2 (germline): MNHEY, SMNVEV (reference sequence).

The V gene is TRBV5-1, the J gene TRBJ2-7; 8 bases map to TRBD1. Germline V CDR1 and CDR2: SGHRS, YFSETQ. Trimming removed 7 bases from V and 3 bases from J; junction bases left unmatched: 9. This CDR3 contains 14 residues. The CDR3 reads CASRVGTGGYEQYF. The CDR3 DNA sequence: TGCGCCAGCCGCGTGGGGACAGGCGGCTACGAGCAGTACTTC.

This clone was found once. V is TRBV6-5 and J is TRBJ2-1; D not certain. Per the germline V gene, CDR1 is MNHEY and CDR2 is SVGAGI. V gave up 5 bases and J gave up 1 base, with 12 bases separating them. The CDR3 covers 15 residues. Here the CDR3 DNA reads TGTGCCAGCAGTCGAACTATCGTATCCTACAATGAGCAGTTCTTC. It encodes CASSRTIVSYNEQFF.

This clone was found a few times. The gene calls are TRBV5-6 and TRBJ2-7; D remains unclear. Trimming stripped 2 bases from V and 6 bases from J, with 12 bases between. The CDR3 runs to 13 residues. Looked up from germline, CDR1 is SGHDT and CDR2 is YYEEEE. CDR3 amino acids: CASSFQLFGEQYF. CDR3 in DNA: TGTGCCAGCAGCTTTCAATTATTCGGCGAGCAGTACTTC.

The gene calls are TRBV19 and TRBJ1-1; D is unresolved. The CDR3 length is 11 residues. V shed 8 bases and J shed 5 bases, with 9 bases lying between them. Germline-derived CDR1 and CDR2 are LNHDA and SQIVND (reference sequence). This chain's CDR3 is CASRGWTEAFF. The CDR3 nucleotides are TGTGCCAGTCGCGGCTGGACTGAAGCTTTCTTT.

The rearrangement joins TRBV28 to TRBJ1-6, with 8 positions matching TRBD1. This CDR3 has 14 residues. V was pared by 6 bases and J by 8 bases, with 6 bases of the junction left unmatched. Germline V CDR1 and CDR2: MDHEN, SYDVKM. CDR3 amino acids: CASSRTGFYSPLHF. The CDR3 DNA reads as TGTGCCAGCAGCCGGACAGGGTTCTATTCACCCCTCCACTTT.

The chain couples TRBV5-1 to TRBJ2-7; perhaps TRBD1 as D (6 bases). V lost 5 bases and J lost 5, with 17 bases in between. The CDR3 contains 14 residues. Germline lookup yields CDR1 SGHRS and CDR2 YFSETQ. The CDR3 coding sequence is TGCGCCAGCAGGATTTACAGGGTTATCGACGAGCAGTACTTC. Amino acid sequence: CASRIYRVIDEQYF.

Written as DNA, the CDR3 is TGTGCCACCAGCTTAGCGGGGGGGCGGCGGGAGACCCAGTACTTC. Protein product: CATSLAGGRRETQYF. The V call is TRBV15, the J call TRBJ2-5; TRBD2 aligns across 11 bases. V lost 5 bases, J lost 5 bases, and 7 bases stayed unmatched. From germline, CDR1 is LNHNV and CDR2 YYDKDF (reference sequence). The CDR3 is made up of 15 amino acids.

A few counts support this clone. This chain links TRBV7-9 with TRBJ1-1, with 8 bases identical to TRBD1. There are 12 residues in the CDR3. V lost 5 bases and J lost 14; bases outside the gene matches: 10. The germline V gene has CDR1 SEHNR and CDR2 FQNEAQ (reference sequence). The CDR3 loop reads CASSQDRAVLFF. Here the CDR3 DNA reads TGTGCCAGCAGCCAGGACAGGGCTGTCCTGTTCTTT.

The J gene is TRBJ1-5, the V gene TRBV15, with 7 bases that match TRBD1. The germline gives CDR1 LNHNV, CDR2 YYDKDF (reference sequence). V lost 5 bases and J lost 5; bases outside the gene matches: 15. The CDR3 is 17 residues long. The CDR3 protein is CATSLFPKDRSHQPQHF. For the CDR3, the DNA is TGTGCCACCAGCCTCTTTCCCAAGGACAGGTCTCATCAGCCCCAGCATTTT.

This clone was seen a few times. At one end the junction does not follow the germline gene, possibly because of a read error. The chain carries TRBV7-7 and TRBJ2-5; the D gene is possibly TRBD2 (6 bases). Germline CDR1 SSHAT, CDR2 FNYEAQ (reference sequence). This CDR3 has 19 residues. The chain's CDR3 is CASSLKVPETISGWTTQYF. The CDR3 nucleotides read TGTGCTAGCAGCTTAAAGGTCCCCGAGACGATCAGCGGGTGGACGACCCAGTACTTC.

The rearrangement joins TRBV2 to TRBJ1-1; 7 bases map to TRBD1. The ends lost 3 bases at V and 5 bases at J; junction bases unmatched: 9. Germline CDR1 is SNHLY and CDR2 is FYNNEI. The CDR3 spans 15 residues. The CDR3 sequence is CASSEGRGRATEAFF. The CDR3 DNA reads as TGTGCCAGCAGTGAGGGTAGGGGGCGAGCAACTGAAGCTTTCTTT.

To note about this clone: Given the absence of the conserved phenylalanine or tryptophan at the CDR3 end, a read error is likely. V and J are TRBV5-1 and TRBJ1-1; TRBD1 might be the D (5 bases). Deletions cut 0 bases from V and 0 bases from J, with 6 bases between. Per the germline V gene, CDR1 is SGHRS and CDR2 is YFSETQ. This CDR3 has 14 amino acids. The DNA of the CDR3 is TGCGCCAGCAGCTTGGCAGGGATGAACACTGAAGCTTTCCTT. Translation: CASSLAGMNTEAFL.

J is TRBJ1-5 and V is TRBV19; 8 nucleotides match TRBD1. Germline V lookup: CDR1 LNHDA, CDR2 SQIVND (reference sequence). The CDR3 loop spans 19 amino acids. After removal of 5 bases from V and 0 bases from J, the junction contained 15 bases not matched to a gene. CDR3 residues: CASSPAGGDSTYSNQPQHF. Written as DNA, the CDR3 is TGTGCCAGTAGTCCGGCAGGGGGCGATTCTACTTATAGCAATCAGCCCCAGCATTTT.

This clone was observed a few times. CDR3 in DNA: TGTGCCAGTAGTTCGGACAGGTCCTACGAGCAGTACTTC. As protein: CASSSDRSYEQYF. The chain has TRBV19 and TRBJ2-7; 7 nucleotides line up with TRBD1. V gave up 5 bases and J gave up 1 base; unmatched junction bases: 2. The CDR3 consists of 13 residues. Germline V gene sequence: CDR1 LNHDA, CDR2 SQIVND (reference sequence).

The chain is built from TRBV6-1 and TRBJ1-5; no definite D call. The CDR3 totals 15 residues. Germline V gives CDR1 MNHNS, CDR2 SASEGT. V dropped 0 bases and J dropped 0 bases, with 6 bases sitting between them. The CDR3 loop is CASSEAHNSNQPQHF. The CDR3 region has the DNA TGTGCCAGCAGTGAAGCGCACAATAGCAATCAGCCCCAGCATTTT.

In its sample, this clone was seen once. V and J are TRBV5-4 and TRBJ2-5; D is perhaps TRBD2 (6 bases). V lost 5 bases, J lost 5 bases, and 13 bases lay in between. Germline CDR1 reads SGHNT; CDR2 reads YYREEE (reference sequence). The CDR3 has 13 residues. CDR3 protein: CASSWGDRETQYF. CDR3 coding DNA: TGTGCCAGCAGTTGGGGGGACCGGGAGACCCAGTACTTC.

This chain uses TRBV6-6 with TRBJ2-2; TRBD2 matches at 7 bases. The V and J ends lost 3 bases and 4 bases, in that order; junction bases with no gene match: 2. Germline CDR1 and CDR2: MNHNY and SVGAGI (reference sequence). CDR3 length: 14 residues. The CDR3 spells CASSYSGGTGELFF. CDR3 bases: TGTGCCAGCAGTTATTCGGGAGGCACCGGGGAGCTGTTTTTT.

This chain connects TRBV9 to TRBJ2-1, with 10 bases lining up with TRBD2. Trimming removed 4 bases from V and 9 bases from J; junction bases left unmatched: 25. Germline V lookup: CDR1 SGDLS, CDR2 YYNGEE. The CDR3 length is 20 residues. The CDR3 region is CASSTRLASGRAFSAGEQFF. For the CDR3, the DNA is TGTGCCAGCAGCACCAGACTAGCGAGCGGGAGGGCCTTCTCTGCCGGTGAGCAGTTCTTC.

CDR3 coding DNA: TGTGCCAGCAGCCCTAGCGGGAGGCCGATCCAAGAGACCCAGTACTTC. Protein sequence: CASSPSGRPIQETQYF. The rearrangement links TRBV7-8 to TRBJ2-5; 11 bases line up with TRBD2. Germline loops: CDR1 SGHVS, CDR2 FQNEAQ. V was pared by 5 bases and J by 1 base, with 6 bases of the junction left unmatched. CDR3 size: 16 residues.

In its sample, this clone was seen once. The chain recombines TRBV19 with TRBJ1-2, with D unclear. V was pared by 2 bases and J by 5 bases, with 9 bases between. The germline CDR1 and CDR2 sequences are LNHDA and SQIVND (reference sequence). The CDR3 contains 13 residues. The CDR3 is CASSIQAQYGYTF. CDR3 DNA: TGTGCCAGTAGTATACAGGCCCAGTATGGCTACACCTTC.